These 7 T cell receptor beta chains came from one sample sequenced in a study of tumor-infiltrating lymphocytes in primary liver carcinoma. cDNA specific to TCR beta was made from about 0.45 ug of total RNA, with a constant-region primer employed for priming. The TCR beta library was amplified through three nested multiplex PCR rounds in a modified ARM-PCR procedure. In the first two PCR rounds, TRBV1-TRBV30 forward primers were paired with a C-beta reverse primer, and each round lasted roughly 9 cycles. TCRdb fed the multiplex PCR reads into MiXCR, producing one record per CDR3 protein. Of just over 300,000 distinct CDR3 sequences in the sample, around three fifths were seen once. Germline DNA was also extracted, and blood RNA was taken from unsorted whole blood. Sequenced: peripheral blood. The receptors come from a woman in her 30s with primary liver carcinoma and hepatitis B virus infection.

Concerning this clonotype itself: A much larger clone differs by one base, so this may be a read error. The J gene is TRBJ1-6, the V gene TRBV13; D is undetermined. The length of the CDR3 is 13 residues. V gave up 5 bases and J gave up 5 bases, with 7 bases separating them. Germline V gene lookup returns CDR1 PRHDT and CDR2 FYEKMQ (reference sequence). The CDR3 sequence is CASSESHNSPLHF. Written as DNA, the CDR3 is TGTGCCAGCAGCGAGTCCCATAATTCACCCCTCCACTTT.

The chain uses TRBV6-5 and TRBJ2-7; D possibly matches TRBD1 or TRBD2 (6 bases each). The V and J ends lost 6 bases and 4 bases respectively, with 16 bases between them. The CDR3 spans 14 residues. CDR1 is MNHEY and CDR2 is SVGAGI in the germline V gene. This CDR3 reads CASSQEAGHYEQYF. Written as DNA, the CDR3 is TGTGCCAGCAGCCAAGAGGCGGGACATTACGAGCAGTACTTC.

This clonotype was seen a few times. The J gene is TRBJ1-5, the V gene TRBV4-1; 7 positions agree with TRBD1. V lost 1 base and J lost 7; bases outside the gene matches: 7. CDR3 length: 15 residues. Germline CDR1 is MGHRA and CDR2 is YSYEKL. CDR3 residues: CASSQVIQGSQPQHF. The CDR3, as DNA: TGCGCCAGCAGCCAAGTTATACAGGGGTCGCAGCCCCAGCATTTT.

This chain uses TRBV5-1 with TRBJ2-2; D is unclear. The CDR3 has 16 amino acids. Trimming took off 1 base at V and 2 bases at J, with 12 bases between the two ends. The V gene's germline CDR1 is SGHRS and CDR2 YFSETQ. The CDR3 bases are TGCGCCAGCAGCTTGATTGGCAGGCCCAACACCGGGGAGCTGTTTTTT. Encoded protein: CASSLIGRPNTGELFF. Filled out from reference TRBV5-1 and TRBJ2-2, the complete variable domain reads KAGVTQTPRYLIKTRGQQVTLSCSPISGHRSVSWYQQTPGQGLQFLFEYFSETQRNKGNFPGRFSGRQFSNSRSEMNVSTLELGDSALYLCASSLIGRPNTGELFFGEGSRLTVL.

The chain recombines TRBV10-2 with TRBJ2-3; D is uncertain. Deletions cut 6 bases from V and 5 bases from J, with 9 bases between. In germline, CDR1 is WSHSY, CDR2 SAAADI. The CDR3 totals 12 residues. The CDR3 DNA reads TGCGCCAGCAGGGGCTGGGGAGATACGCAGTATTTT. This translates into CASRGWGDTQYF.

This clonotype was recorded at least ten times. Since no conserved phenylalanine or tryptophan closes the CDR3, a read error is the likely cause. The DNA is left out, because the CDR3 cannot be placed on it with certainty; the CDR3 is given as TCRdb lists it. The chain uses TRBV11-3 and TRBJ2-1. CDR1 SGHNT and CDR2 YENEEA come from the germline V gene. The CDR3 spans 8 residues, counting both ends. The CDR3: CASSLAVS.

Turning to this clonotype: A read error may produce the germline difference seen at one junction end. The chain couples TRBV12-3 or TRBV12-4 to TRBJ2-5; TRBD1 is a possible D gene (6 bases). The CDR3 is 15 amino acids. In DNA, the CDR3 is TGTGTCAGCAGAGACGTGGACAGAGGGCAAGAGACCCAGTACTTC. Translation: CVSRDVDRGQETQYF.